The 17 T cell receptor beta chains in this list originate from one sample, sequenced in a study of PD-L1 blockade in urothelial cancer. Sequencing was performed with immunoSEQ multiplex PCR; in TCRdb, only in-frame clones are kept and a portion is missing. Here the sample spans just under 30,000 clones, about 87% being singletons. Source: PBMCs, taken around atezolizumab (anti-PD-L1) treatment. These receptors came from a man aged 50 to 60 with urothelial cancer.

This sequence joins TRBV27 and TRBJ1-4, with D possibly TRBD1 on 6 matching bases. The CDR3 has 16 residues. Trimming took off 4 bases at V and 2 bases at J, with 14 bases between the two ends. Germline V gene sequence: CDR1 MNHEY, CDR2 SMNVEV (reference sequence). As DNA, the CDR3 is TGTGCCAGCAGTTATAGGGGGGGCAGGACTAATGAAAAACTGTTTTTT. It is translated as CASSYRGGRTNEKLFF.

The rearrangement links TRBV2 to TRBJ2-7; TRBD1 might be the D (7 bases). The germline V and J ends were trimmed by 2 bases and 1 base, with 12 bases remaining between them. CDR1 and CDR2 from the germline V gene are SNHLY and FYNNEI. The CDR3 is 15 amino acids. CDR3: CASSERAGGSYEQYF. The DNA of the CDR3 is TGTGCCAGCAGTGAAAGGGCAGGGGGGTCCTACGAGCAGTACTTC. The full variable domain, completed using reference TRBV2 and TRBJ2-7, is EPEVTQTPSHQVTQMGQEVILRCVPISNHLYFYWYRQILGQKVEFLVSFYNNEISEKSEIFDDQFSVERPDGSNFTLKIRSTKLEDSAMYFCASSERAGGSYEQYFGPGTRLTVT.

The gene calls are TRBV6-1 and TRBJ2-3, with 11 bases identical to TRBD2. Germline CDR1 is MNHNS and CDR2 is SASEGT. This CDR3 spans 16 amino acids. V lost 4 bases, J lost 5 bases, and 8 bases stayed unmatched. CDR3 sequence: CASSALTSGTGDTQYF. The CDR3 region has the DNA TGTGCCAGCAGTGCCTTGACTAGCGGGACTGGAGATACGCAGTATTTT.

V gene TRBV18 combines with J gene TRBJ2-1; D may be TRBD2 (7 bases). CDR3 length equals 17 residues. Trimming took off 4 bases at V and 5 bases at J, with 21 bases between the two ends. Germline CDR1 is KGHSH and CDR2 is LQKENI. CDR3 sequence: CASSRGRGGLTDNEQFF. The CDR3 DNA follows: TGTGCCAGCTCACGGGGGAGGGGGGGACTCACCGACAATGAGCAGTTCTTC.

The sample holds one count of this clone. This chain links TRBV27 with TRBJ2-1; D not resolved. The CDR3 spans 14 residues. Germline V lookup: CDR1 MNHEY, CDR2 SMNVEV (reference sequence). V was clipped by 6 bases and J by 6 bases, with 15 bases between them. This chain's CDR3 is CASSLGGAINEQFF. The DNA of the CDR3 is TGTGCCAGCAGCCTAGGCGGAGCGATCAATGAGCAGTTCTTC.

The chain couples TRBV14 to TRBJ2-7; 8 positions agree with TRBD1. Trimming removed 1 base from V and 1 base from J; junction bases left unmatched: 3. CDR1 is SGHDN and CDR2 is FVKESK in the germline V gene. The CDR3 loop spans 15 amino acids. The CDR3 DNA follows: TGTGCCAGCAGCCAAGCAGGACAGGGATCCTACGAGCAGTACTTC. It codes for CASSQAGQGSYEQYF.

This chain joins TRBV30 and TRBJ1-5; TRBD1 matches at 9 bases. The length of the CDR3 is 15 residues. Germline V lookup: CDR1 GTSNPN, CDR2 SVGIG (reference sequence). V was clipped by 0 bases and J by 6 bases; unmatched bases: 6. The CDR3 coding sequence is TGTGCCTGGAGTGTACGGACAGGGGTCGGTCAGCCCCAGCATTTT. Amino acid sequence: CAWSVRTGVGQPQHF.

The rearrangement links TRBV5-5 to TRBJ2-7; D unresolved. V was trimmed by 4 bases and J by 1 base, leaving 12 bases between them. This CDR3 is built from 14 residues. CDR1 is SGHKS, CDR2 YYEKEE, per germline (reference sequence). The CDR3 reads CASSPEIWSYEQYF. CDR3 DNA: TGTGCCAGCAGCCCTGAGATTTGGTCCTACGAGCAGTACTTC.

CDR3 in DNA: TGTGCCTGGAAGGGGCAGGGGGCCTGGGAGACCCAGTACTTC. Residues: CAWKGQGAWETQYF. V gene TRBV30 combines with J gene TRBJ2-5; 8 bases are a match to TRBD1. The CDR3 is 14 residues long. The junction had 9 bases not matched to a gene; V was cut back by 4 bases and J by 5 bases. Germline V gives CDR1 GTSNPN, CDR2 SVGIG (reference sequence).

The chain joins TRBV15 to TRBJ2-1; TRBD2 aligns across 11 bases. Trimming removed 6 bases from V and 0 bases from J; junction bases left unmatched: 4. CDR3 length equals 16 residues. The germline CDR1 and CDR2 sequences are LNHNV and YYDKDF (reference sequence). The CDR3 DNA is TGTGCCACCAGGGAGACTAGCGGGATCTCCTACAATGAGCAGTTCTTC. This gives the protein CATRETSGISYNEQFF.

This rearrangement joins TRBV6-5 to TRBJ1-5, with TRBD1 as a possible D gene (6 bases). Trimming removed 5 bases at V and 5 bases at J, with 10 bases between. Germline V gene lookup returns CDR1 MNHEY and CDR2 SVGAGI. The CDR3 length is 13 residues. CDR3 protein: CASSMYRDQPQHF. The CDR3 DNA follows: TGTGCCAGCAGTATGTACAGGGATCAGCCCCAGCATTTT.

This clone was counted a single time. The chain uses TRBV5-1 and TRBJ2-5; 9 positions agree with TRBD2. The CDR3 runs to 13 residues. Losses at the gene ends were 4 bases for V and 5 bases for J; bases not matched to a gene: 3. CDR1 is SGHRS, CDR2 YFSETQ, per germline. For the CDR3, the DNA is TGCGCCAGCAGCGCGGGAGGGTTGGAGACCCAGTACTTC. Encoded protein: CASSAGGLETQYF.

The CDR3 region has the DNA TGTGCCAGCAGTGACTCAGCGGGAGGACCGTACAATGAGCAGTTCTTC. Amino acid sequence: CASSDSAGGPYNEQFF. The V gene is TRBV6-4, the J gene TRBJ2-1, with 9 bases identical to TRBD2. Germline CDR1 MRHNA, CDR2 SNTAGT. V shed 0 bases, J shed 4 bases, and the junction held 4 bases outside the gene matches. This CDR3 has 16 amino acids.

CDR3 sequence: CASTRAGASQPQHF. The CDR3 DNA reads TGTGCCAGCACCCGAGCGGGGGCAAGCCAGCCCCAGCATTTT. The chain joins TRBV13 to TRBJ1-5; D may be TRBD1 (6 bases). The length of the CDR3 is 14 residues. Per germline, CDR1 PRHDT and CDR2 FYEKMQ (reference sequence). V was trimmed by 7 bases and J by 7 bases, leaving 17 bases between them.

J is TRBJ2-1 and V is TRBV28, with 7 bases identical to TRBD2. There are 15 residues in the CDR3. Unmatched junction bases numbered 4, after V lost 3 bases and J lost 2 bases. Germline lookup yields CDR1 MDHEN and CDR2 SYDVKM. The CDR3 sequence: CASSFMLAAYNEQFF. CDR3 nucleotide sequence: TGTGCCAGCAGTTTCATGCTAGCGGCCTACAATGAGCAGTTCTTC.

The chain combines TRBV7-8 with TRBJ2-7, with D unresolved. Trimming left V 4 bases short and J 2 bases short, with 12 bases between. Germline assignment: CDR1 SGHVS and CDR2 FQNEAQ. The CDR3 has 14 residues. The CDR3 DNA follows: TGTGCCAGCAGCTCAAGGTCAGGTACCTACGAGCAGTACTTC. Amino acids: CASSSRSGTYEQYF. The entire variable domain, with the rest obtained from reference TRBV7-8 and TRBJ2-7, is as follows: GAGVSQSPRYKVAKRGQDVALRCDPISGHVSLFWYQQALGQGPEFLTYFQNEAQLDKSGLPSDRFFAERPEGSVSTLKIQRTQQEDSAVYLCASSSRSGTYEQYFGPGTRLTVT.

The chain employs TRBV5-1 and TRBJ2-6; D is ambiguous. Germline CDR1 reads SGHRS; CDR2 reads YFSETQ. V lost 3 bases to trimming and J lost 0 bases, with 22 bases between them. This CDR3 is 20 amino acids long. The CDR3 sequence is CASSSSGAPGQFSGANVLTF. The CDR3 coding sequence is TGCGCCAGCAGCTCTTCTGGAGCCCCGGGTCAGTTCTCTGGGGCCAACGTCCTGACTTTC. Together with reference TRBV5-1 and TRBJ2-6, the CDR3 gives the full variable domain: KAGVTQTPRYLIKTRGQQVTLSCSPISGHRSVSWYQQTPGQGLQFLFEYFSETQRNKGNFPGRFSGRQFSNSRSEMNVSTLELGDSALYLCASSSSGAPGQFSGANVLTFGAGSRLTVL.